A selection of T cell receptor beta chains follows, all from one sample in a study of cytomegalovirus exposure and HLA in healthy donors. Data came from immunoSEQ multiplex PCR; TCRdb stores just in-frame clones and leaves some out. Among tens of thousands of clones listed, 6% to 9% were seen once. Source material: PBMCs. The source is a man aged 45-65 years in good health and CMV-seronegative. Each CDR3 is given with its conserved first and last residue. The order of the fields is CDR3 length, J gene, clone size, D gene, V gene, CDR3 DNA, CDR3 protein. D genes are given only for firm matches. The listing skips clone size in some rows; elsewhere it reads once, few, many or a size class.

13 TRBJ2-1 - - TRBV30 TGTGCCTGGATAGGACGGACTTACAATGAGCAGTTCTTC CAWIGRTYNEQFF
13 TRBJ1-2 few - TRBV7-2 TGTGCCAGCAGCCTCCTTACTAACTATGGCTACACCTTC CASSLLTNYGYTF
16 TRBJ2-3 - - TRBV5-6 TGTGCCAGCAGCCGTGACAGGAGGACTAGCACAGATACGCAGTATTTT CASSRDRRTSTDTQYF
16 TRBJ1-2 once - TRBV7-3 TGTGCCAGCAGCTTAGTTCTCCGAGGATGGGACTATGGCTACACCTTC CASSLVLRGWDYGYTF
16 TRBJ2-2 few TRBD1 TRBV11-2 TGTGCCAGCAGCTTAGGGGACAGGGGGAACACCGGGGAGCTGTTTTTT CASSLGDRGNTGELFF
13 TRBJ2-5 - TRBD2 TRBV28 TGTGCCAGCGGCGGGAGTCGGGGAGAGACCCAGTACTTC CASGGSRGETQYF
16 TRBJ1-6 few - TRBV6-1 TGTGCCAGCAGTGAATTAGGGGGACATCTAGGTTCACCCCTCCACTTT CASSELGGHLGSPLHF
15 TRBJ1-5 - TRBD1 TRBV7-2 TGTGCCAGCAGCCTACGACAGGGACAGTATCAGCCCCAGCATTTT CASSLRQGQYQPQHF
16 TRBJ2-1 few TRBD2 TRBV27 TGTGCCAGCAGTTTATCTGGGACTAGCGGGAGAGTGGGGCAGTTCTTC CASSLSGTSGRVGQFF
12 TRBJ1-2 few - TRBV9 TGTGCCAGCAGCCTTTGGAGCTCTGGCTACACCTTC CASSLWSSGYTF
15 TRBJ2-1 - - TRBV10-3 TGTGCCATCAGTGAACGGGAGAGTCCCTACAATGAGCAGTTCTTC CAISERESPYNEQFF
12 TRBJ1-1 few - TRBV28 TGTGCCAGCAGTTCAGGATACGGAAAAGCTTTCTTT CASSSGYGKAFF
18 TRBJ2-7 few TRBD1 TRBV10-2 TGCGCCAGCAGTGGCCGACTGGGGTCAACAGGGGGCGGCTACGAGCAGTACTTC CASSGRLGSTGGGYEQYF
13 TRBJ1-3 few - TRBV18 TGTGCCAGCTCACTTATCTCTGGAAACACCATATATTTT CASSLISGNTIYF
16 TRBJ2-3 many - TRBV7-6 TGTGCCAGCAGCCCTCAGGCGGGACCCCTTCAAGATACGCAGTATTTT CASSPQAGPLQDTQYF
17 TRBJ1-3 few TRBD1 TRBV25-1 TGTGCCAGCAGTCTATTGAGGACAGGGTATCCTGGAAACACCATATATTTT CASSLLRTGYPGNTIYF
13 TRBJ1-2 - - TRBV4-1 TGCGCCAGCAGCCAAGCTAACGGATTGGGCTACAACTTC CASSQANGLGYNF
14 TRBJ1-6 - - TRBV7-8 TGTGCCAGCAGCTTAGTACAGAATAATTCACCCCTCCACTTT CASSLVQNNSPLHF
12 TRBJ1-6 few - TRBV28 TGTGCCAGCAGTTTTTCTCAGTCACCCCTCCACTTT CASSFSQSPLHF
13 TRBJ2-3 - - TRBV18 TGTGCCAGCTCACGCTCCGGGTCAGATACGCAGTATTTT CASSRSGSDTQYF
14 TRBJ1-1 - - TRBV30 TGTGCCTGGAGTGTACCGGAGAGGGAGGTGTTCGCTTTCTTT CAWSVPEREVFAFF
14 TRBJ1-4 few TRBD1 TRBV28 TGTGCCAGCAGTCCATTGTACAGGGGTGAAAAACTGTTTTTT CASSPLYRGEKLFF
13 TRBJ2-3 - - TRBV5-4 TGTGCCAGCAGGATCGACAACACAGATACGCAGTATTTT CASRIDNTDTQYF
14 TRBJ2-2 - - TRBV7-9 TGTGCCAGCATCCCCAGGGAGGCTACCGGGGAGCTGTTTTTT CASIPREATGELFF
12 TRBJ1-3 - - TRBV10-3 TGTGCCACCGCCGGGGGAGGGTACACCATATATTTT CATAGGGYTIYF